This TCR beta chain was captured in a study of regulatory T cells in long-lasting Graves disease. Overall study: Persistence in Graves' disease denoted antithyroid drug use beyond 5 years alongside positive TSH receptor antibodies. Findings and limits, study-wide: Persistent Graves' patients showed less TCR diversity than newly diagnosed patients showed.

Germline CDR1 is MNHEY and CDR2 is SMNVEV (reference sequence). The CDR3 has 17 residues. After removal of 0 bases from V and 4 bases from J, the junction contained 8 bases not matched to a gene. Combining iRepertoire HTBI primers with Arm-PCR of CDR3 regions, the authors built TCR beta libraries. TCRdb passed the multiplex PCR reads through MiXCR, listing each CDR3 protein once. The sample lists fewer than 550,000 distinct CDR3 sequences; 20% to 25% were seen once. Time point indicated: persistent/refractory GD, antithyroid drugs over 5 years with positive TRAb. Scientists built the TCR library using RNA that was extracted from PBMCs. The patients were drawn from one endocrinology department in Xi'an, China. Into tubes containing EDTA, approximately 8.5 milliliters of peripheral blood were drawn. This clonotype was seen repeatedly, ten times or more. What it recognizes is unknown.

The specimen was peripheral blood mononuclear cells (PBMCs), collected when the disease was refractory, from a patient treated with antithyroid drugs. V gene TRBV27 combines with J gene TRBJ1-5, with 8 nucleotides matching TRBD1. The receptor was derived from a female donor with Graves disease. CDR3 coding DNA: TGTGCCAGCAGTTTATCGCTCCCCGGGACAGGTAATCAGCCCCAGCATTTT. Protein sequence: CASSLSLPGTGNQPQHF.